This is a list of T cell receptor beta chains from one sample in a study of cytomegalovirus exposure and HLA in healthy donors. Produced via immunoSEQ multiplex PCR; TCRdb's table is partial and in-frame only. In the table there are under 200,000 clones, 75% to 85% of which are singletons. The sequenced sample was PBMCs. The receptors here all came from a woman aged 45-65 years in good health and CMV-seronegative. The CDR3 runs from the conserved cysteine through the conserved F or W. The D gene is left open where the match is weak. Clone size is shown for a subset of rows, as once, few, many or a class of expanded clone.

D,J,size,V,CDR3,DNA
TRBD2,TRBJ2-1,-,TRBV18,CASSPRLAGGDEQFF,TGTGCCAGCTCACCGAGACTAGCGGGGGGGGATGAGCAGTTCTTC
-,TRBJ2-1,-,TRBV28,CASSPGGARPPTREQFF,TGTGCCAGCAGTCCAGGAGGGGCTCGACCGCCTACAAGAGAGCAGTTCTTC
-,TRBJ1-5,once,TRBV2,CASSGRQKANQPQHF,TGTGCCAGCAGTGGACGACAGAAAGCGAATCAGCCCCAGCATTTT
-,TRBJ1-1,-,TRBV9,CASSVHEGTEAFF,TGTGCCAGCAGCGTCCACGAGGGCACTGAAGCTTTCTTT
TRBD2,TRBJ2-2,few,TRBV4-3,CASSLNLAGDSTGELFF,TGCGCCAGCAGCCTTAATCTAGCGGGAGACTCCACCGGGGAGCTGTTTTTT
-,TRBJ1-1,once,TRBV14,CASSLWPRERSGEAFF,TGTGCCAGCAGCCTATGGCCCCGCGAAAGGTCGGGTGAAGCTTTCTTT
-,TRBJ2-6,-,TRBV19,CASAGANVLTF,TGTGCCAGCGCTGGGGCCAACGTCCTGACTTTC
-,TRBJ1-1,-,TRBV11-1,CASSSHSRGGAFF,TGTGCCAGCAGCTCACACTCCCGGGGGGGAGCTTTCTTT
TRBD1,TRBJ2-1,-,TRBV6-5,CASSYSGTGIYNEQFF,TGTGCCAGCAGTTACTCCGGGACAGGCATCTACAATGAGCAGTTCTTC
-,TRBJ2-3,-,TRBV5-1,CASGLAGTDTQYF,TGCGCCAGCGGGTTGGCGGGCACAGATACGCAGTATTTT
-,TRBJ1-6,few,TRBV9,CASSVGGVGSPLHF,TGTGCCAGCAGCGTAGGGGGGGTCGGCTCACCCCTCCACTTT
-,TRBJ2-3,few,TRBV28,CASSSFLYTQYF,TGTGCCAGCAGTTCCTTTTTGTATACGCAGTATTTT
TRBD2,TRBJ2-5,-,TRBV14,CASSQDWGGRSAETQYF,TGTGCCAGCAGCCAAGATTGGGGCGGGAGGAGTGCAGAGACCCAGTACTTC
TRBD2,TRBJ2-7,-,TRBV7-2,CASSQYRGVSYEQYF,TGTGCCAGCAGCCAGTACCGGGGGGTCTCCTACGAGCAGTACTTC
-,TRBJ1-2,-,TRBV28,CASSLGGAGYGYTF,TGTGCCAGCAGTTTAGGGGGCGCCGGCTATGGCTACACCTTC
TRBD1,TRBJ1-3,-,TRBV29-1,CSVERDRAGNTIYF,TGCAGCGTCGAAAGGGACAGGGCTGGAAACACCATATATTTT
-,TRBJ1-1,few,TRBV28,CASRGPIYTEAFF,TGTGCCAGCAGGGGGCCAATCTACACTGAAGCTTTCTTT
-,TRBJ2-2,few,TRBV13,CASSLGWNTGELFF,TGTGCCAGCAGCTTAGGCTGGAACACCGGGGAGCTGTTTTTT
-,TRBJ2-7,-,TRBV7-9,CSSSLPLNYEQYF,TGTTCCAGCAGCTTACCACTTAACTACGAGCAGTACTTC
-,TRBJ1-4,-,TRBV28,CASSIQGGDEKLFF,TGTGCCAGCAGTATACAAGGGGGGGACGAAAAACTGTTTTTT
-,TRBJ2-1,-,TRBV7-2,CASSFDSQTRQFF,TGTGCCAGCAGCTTCGATAGCCAGACTAGGCAGTTCTTC